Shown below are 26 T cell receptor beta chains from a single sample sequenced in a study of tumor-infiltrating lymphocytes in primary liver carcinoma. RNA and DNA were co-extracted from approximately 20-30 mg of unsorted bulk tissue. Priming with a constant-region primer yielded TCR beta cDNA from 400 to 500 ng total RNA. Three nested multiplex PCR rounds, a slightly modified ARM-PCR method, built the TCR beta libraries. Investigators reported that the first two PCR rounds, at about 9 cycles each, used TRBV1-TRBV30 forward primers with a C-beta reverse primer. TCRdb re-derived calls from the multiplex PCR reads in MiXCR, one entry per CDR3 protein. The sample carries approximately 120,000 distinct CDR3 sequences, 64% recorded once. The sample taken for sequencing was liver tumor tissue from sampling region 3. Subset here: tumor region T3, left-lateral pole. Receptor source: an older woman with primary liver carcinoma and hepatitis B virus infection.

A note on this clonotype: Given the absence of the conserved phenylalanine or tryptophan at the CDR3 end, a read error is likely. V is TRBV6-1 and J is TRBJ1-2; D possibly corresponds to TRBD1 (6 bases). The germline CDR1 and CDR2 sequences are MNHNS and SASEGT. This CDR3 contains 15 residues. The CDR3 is CASSESLRGNRGYTS. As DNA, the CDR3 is TGTGCTAGCAGTGAATCCCTTAGGGGGAACCGTGGCTACACCTCC.

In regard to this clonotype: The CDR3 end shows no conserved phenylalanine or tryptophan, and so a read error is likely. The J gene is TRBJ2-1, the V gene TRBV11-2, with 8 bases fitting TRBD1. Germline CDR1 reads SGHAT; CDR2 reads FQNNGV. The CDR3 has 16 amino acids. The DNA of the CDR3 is TGTGCCAGCATCTTAGCGGCAGGGGGCGTCTACAATGAGCAGTTCCTC. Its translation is CASILAAGGVYNEQFL.

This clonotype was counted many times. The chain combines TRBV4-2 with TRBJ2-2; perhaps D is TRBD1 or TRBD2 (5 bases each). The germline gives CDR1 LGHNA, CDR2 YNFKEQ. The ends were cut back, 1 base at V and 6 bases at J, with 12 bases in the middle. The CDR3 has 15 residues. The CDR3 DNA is TGTGCCAGCAGCCAAGTCGGTGGGGGAGCCGGGGAGCTGTTTTTT. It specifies CASSQVGGGAGELFF.

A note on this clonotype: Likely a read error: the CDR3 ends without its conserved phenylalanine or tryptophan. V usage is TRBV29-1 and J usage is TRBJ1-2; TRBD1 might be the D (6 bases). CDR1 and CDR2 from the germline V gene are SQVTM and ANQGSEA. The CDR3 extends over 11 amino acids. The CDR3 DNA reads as TGCAACGTTGAGGGGGGCGTTGGCTACACCTTA. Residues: CNVEGGVGYTL.

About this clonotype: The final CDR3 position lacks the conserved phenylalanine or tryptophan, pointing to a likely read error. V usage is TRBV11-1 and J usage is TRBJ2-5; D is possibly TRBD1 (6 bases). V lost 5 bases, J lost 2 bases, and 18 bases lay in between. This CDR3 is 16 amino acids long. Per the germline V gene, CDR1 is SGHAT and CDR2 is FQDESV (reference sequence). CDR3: CASSIGTIFAQETQYL. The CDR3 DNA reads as TGTGCCAGCAGCATCGGGACAATTTTCGCTCAAGAGACCCAGTACCTC.

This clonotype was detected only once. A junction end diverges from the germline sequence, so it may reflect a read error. In DNA form, the CDR3 reads TGTGCCAGTAGCTACTCCCGTGGTAGCGGGAGAGTGACCCAATACTTC. Protein sequence: CASSYSRGSGRVTQYF. The chain links TRBV11-2 to TRBJ2-5; 9 positions agree with TRBD2. This CDR3 comprises 16 residues. CDR1 is SGHAT and CDR2 is FQNNGV in the germline V gene.

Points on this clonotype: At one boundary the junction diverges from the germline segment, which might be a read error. The CDR3 loop reads CASGDEREAPSEQFF. Written as DNA, the CDR3 is TGTGCCAGCGGAGACGAGCGGGAGGCCCCCAGTGAGCAGTTTTTC. The chain recombines TRBV12-3 or TRBV12-4 with TRBJ2-1, with TRBD2 identical over 9 bases. The CDR3 has 15 amino acids.

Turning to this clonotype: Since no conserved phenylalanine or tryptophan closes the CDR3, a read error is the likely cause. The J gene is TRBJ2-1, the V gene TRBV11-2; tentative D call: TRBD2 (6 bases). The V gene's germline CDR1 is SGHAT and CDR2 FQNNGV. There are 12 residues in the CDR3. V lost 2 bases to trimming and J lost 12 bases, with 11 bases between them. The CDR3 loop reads CASSLMNGRQFI. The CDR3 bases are TGTGCCAGCAGCTTAATGAACGGGAGGCAGTTCATC.

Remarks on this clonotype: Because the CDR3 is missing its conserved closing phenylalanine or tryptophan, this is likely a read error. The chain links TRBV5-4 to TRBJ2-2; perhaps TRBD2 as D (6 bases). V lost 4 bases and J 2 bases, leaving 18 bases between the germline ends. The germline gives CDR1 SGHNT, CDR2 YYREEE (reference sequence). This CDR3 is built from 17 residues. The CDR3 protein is CASSPTWASVNTGELFV. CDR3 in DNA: TGTGCCAGCAGCCCAACGTGGGCTAGCGTAAACACCGGGGAGCTGTTTGTT.

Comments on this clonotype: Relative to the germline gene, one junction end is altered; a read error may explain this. The DNA of the CDR3 is TGTGCCTGCAGTTACCTCGGTCAGCCCCAGCATTTT. Protein: CACSYLGQPQHF. The rearrangement links TRBV6-2 or TRBV6-3 to TRBJ1-5, with no clear D. In germline, CDR1 is MNHEY, CDR2 SVGEGT. The CDR3 spans 12 residues.

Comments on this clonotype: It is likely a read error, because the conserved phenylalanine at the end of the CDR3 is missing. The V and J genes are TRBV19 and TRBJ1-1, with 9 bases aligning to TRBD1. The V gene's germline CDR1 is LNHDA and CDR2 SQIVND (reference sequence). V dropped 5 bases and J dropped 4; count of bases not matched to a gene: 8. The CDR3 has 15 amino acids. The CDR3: CASSFTGTGITEAFL. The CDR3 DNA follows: TGTGCCAGTAGTTTTACCGGGACAGGGATCACTGAAGCTTTCCTT.

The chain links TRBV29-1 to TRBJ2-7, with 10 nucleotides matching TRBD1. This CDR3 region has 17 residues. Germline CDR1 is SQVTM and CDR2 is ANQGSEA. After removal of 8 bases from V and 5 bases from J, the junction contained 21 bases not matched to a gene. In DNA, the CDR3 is TGCAGCCGTTCAATGCCGGACTCGGGACAGGGGCCCCACGAGCAGTACTTC. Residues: CSRSMPDSGQGPHEQYF.

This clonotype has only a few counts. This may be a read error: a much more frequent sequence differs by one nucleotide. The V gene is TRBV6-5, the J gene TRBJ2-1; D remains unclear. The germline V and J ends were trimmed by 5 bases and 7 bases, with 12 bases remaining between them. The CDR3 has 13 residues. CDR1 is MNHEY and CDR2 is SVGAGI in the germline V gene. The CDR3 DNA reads TGTGCCAGCAGTCCCAGCGACCAGAATGAGCAGTTCTTC. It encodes CASSPSDQNEQFF.

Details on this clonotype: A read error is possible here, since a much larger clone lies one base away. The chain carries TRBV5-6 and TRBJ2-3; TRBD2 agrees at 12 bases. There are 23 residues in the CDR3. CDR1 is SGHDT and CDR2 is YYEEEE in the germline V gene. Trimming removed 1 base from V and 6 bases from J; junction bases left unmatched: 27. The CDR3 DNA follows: TGTGCCAGCAGCTTGTTGTTGCTCCCGTGGCTAGCGGGAGGGCCCTGGTACACGGATACGCAGTATTTT. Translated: CASSLLLLPWLAGGPWYTDTQYF.

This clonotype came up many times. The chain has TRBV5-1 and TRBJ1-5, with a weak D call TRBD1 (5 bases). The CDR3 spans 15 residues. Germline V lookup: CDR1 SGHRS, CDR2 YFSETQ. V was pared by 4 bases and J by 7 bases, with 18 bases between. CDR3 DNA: TGCGCCAGCAGCCAGCGGCCCGGGGGTCGACAGCCCCAGCATTTT. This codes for CASSQRPGGRQPQHF.

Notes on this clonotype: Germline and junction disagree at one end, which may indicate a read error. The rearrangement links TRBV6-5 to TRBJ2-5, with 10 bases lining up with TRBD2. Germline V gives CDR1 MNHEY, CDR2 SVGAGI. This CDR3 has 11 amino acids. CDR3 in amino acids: CVSMQAGGDYF. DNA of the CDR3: TGTGTCAGCATGCAAGCGGGAGGGGACTACTTC.

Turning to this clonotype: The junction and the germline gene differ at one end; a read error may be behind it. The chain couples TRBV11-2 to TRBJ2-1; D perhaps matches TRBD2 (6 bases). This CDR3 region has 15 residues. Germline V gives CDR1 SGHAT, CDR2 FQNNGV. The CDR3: CASCFEGGSIGKQFF. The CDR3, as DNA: TGTGCCAGCTGCTTCGAGGGAGGAAGTATCGGTAAGCAGTTCTTC.

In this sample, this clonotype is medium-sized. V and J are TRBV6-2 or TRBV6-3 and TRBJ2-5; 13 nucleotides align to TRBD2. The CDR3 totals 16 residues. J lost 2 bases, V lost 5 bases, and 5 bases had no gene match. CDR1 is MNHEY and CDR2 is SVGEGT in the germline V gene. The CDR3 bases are TGTGCCAGCAGTACTGGACTAGCGGGGGAACAAGAGACCCAGTACTTC. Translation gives CASSTGLAGEQETQYF.

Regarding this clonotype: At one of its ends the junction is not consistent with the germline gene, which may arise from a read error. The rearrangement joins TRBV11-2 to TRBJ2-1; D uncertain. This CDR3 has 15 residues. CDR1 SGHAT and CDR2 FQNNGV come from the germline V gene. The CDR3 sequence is CANSLHTDSYNEQFF. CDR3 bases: TGTGCCAACAGCTTACACACAGACTCCTACAATGAGCAGTTCTTT.

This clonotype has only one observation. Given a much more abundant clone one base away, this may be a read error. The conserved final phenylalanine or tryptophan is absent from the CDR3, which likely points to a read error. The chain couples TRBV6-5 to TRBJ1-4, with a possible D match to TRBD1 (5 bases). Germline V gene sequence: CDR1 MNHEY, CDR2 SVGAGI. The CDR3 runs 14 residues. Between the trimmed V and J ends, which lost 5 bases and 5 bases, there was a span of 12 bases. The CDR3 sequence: CASSRAGKNEKLFS. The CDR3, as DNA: TGTGCCAGCAGTCGGGCAGGGAAGAATGAAAAACTGTTTTCT.

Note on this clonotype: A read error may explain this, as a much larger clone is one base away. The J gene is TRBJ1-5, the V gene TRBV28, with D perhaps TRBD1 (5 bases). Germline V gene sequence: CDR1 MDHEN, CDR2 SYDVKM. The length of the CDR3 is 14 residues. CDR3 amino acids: CAGSPGSRGQPQHF. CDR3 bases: TGTGCCGGCAGTCCGGGGTCGCGGGGGCAGCCCCAGCATTTT.

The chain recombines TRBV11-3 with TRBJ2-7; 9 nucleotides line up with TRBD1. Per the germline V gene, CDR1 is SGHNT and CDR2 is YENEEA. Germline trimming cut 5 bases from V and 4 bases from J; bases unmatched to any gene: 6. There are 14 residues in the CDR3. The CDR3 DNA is TGTGCCAGCAGCAAACTCGGACAGGGGTACGAGCAGTACTTC. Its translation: CASSKLGQGYEQYF.

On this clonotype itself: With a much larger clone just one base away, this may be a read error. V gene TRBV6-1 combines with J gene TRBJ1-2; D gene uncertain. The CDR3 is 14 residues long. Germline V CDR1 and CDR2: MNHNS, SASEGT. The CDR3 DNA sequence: TGTGACAGCAGTGACGGCGGGGTATTCTATGGCTACACCTTC. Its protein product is CDSSDGGVFYGYTF.

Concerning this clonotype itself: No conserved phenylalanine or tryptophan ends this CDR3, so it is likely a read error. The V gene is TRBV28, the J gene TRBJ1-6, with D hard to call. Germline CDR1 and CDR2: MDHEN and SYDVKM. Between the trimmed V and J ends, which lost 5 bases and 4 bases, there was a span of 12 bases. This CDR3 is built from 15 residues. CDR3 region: CASSMGGLYNSPLHS. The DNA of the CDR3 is TGTGCCAGCAGTATGGGAGGGCTTTATAATTCACCCCTCCACTCT.

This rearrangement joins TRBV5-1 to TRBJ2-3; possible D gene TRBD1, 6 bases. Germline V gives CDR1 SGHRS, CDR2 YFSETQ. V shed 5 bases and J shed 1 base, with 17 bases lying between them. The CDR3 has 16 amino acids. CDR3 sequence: CASRLSGQTGTDTQYF. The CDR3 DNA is TGCGCCAGCAGATTATCCGGACAGACTGGCACAGATACGCAGTATTTT.

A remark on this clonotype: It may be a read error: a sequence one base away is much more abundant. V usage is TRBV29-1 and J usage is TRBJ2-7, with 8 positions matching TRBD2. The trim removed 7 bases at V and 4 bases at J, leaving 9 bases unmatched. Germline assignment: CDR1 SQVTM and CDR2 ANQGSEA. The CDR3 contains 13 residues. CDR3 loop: CSAIREGPYEQYF. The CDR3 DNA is TGCAGCGCTATCCGGGAGGGCCCGTACGAGCAGTACTTC.